This T cell receptor beta chain emerged from a study of cytomegalovirus exposure and HLA in healthy donors. A multiplex PCR was run with 60 Vbeta primers and 13 Jbeta primers. Using immunoSEQ multiplex PCR, the repertoire was profiled, and TCRdb retains in-frame clones only, with some absent. The sample lists about 120,000 clones; roughly 80% were seen once. V was pared by 5 bases and J by 3 bases, with 1 base of the junction left unmatched. The CDR3 consists of 13 residues. Germline lookup yields CDR1 SGHAT and CDR2 FQNNGV. The J gene is TRBJ2-7, the V gene TRBV11-2; 10 bases map to TRBD1. The sample consisted of PBMCs. The TCR sequence derives from a man between 60 and 75 years old in good health and CMV-seropositive. The CDR3 nucleotides are TGTGCCAGCAGCGGGGACAGGGGCTACGAGCAGTACTTC. Translating gives CASSGDRGYEQYF.